This TCR beta chain was sequenced in a study of T-cell memory formation after mild COVID-19. Overall study: Clustering of TCRs was largely donor specific. Overall study findings and caveats: Mostly located in CM and EM were contracting CD4+ clones, with contracting CD8+ clones located in EMRA. Some SARS-CoV-2-responding clones were already detected in memory before infection. A second wave expanding day 15 to 37 was CD4+-biased; contracting clones were balanced.

TCRdb analysed the 5' RACE reads with MiXCR anew, one entry per CDR3 protein. The table shows fewer than 600,000 distinct CDR3 sequences, with 20% to 25% occurring only once. This clonotype was recorded only once. The antigen remains undetermined. Input material: PBMCs or a T cell subset sorted from them (not recorded which). The receptor's source is an adult woman who had mild COVID-19 (a few samples of this study predate the infection). Cell type and time point are not known.

This CDR3 reads CASSLGEGPYEQYF. Here the CDR3 DNA reads TGTGCCAGCAGCTTAGGGGAAGGCCCCTACGAGCAGTACTTC. The chain is built from TRBV7-9 and TRBJ2-7; D not certain. CDR3 length: 14 residues. V dropped 1 base and J dropped 2 bases, with 9 bases sitting between them. Germline CDR1 is SEHNR and CDR2 is FQNEAQ (reference sequence). Full variable domain (rest looked up from reference TRBV7-9 and TRBJ2-7): DTGVSQNPRHKITKRGQNVTFRCDPISEHNRLYWYRQTLGQGPEFLTYFQNEAQLEKSRLLSDRFSAERPKGSFSTLEIQRTEQGDSAMYLCASSLGEGPYEQYFGPGTRLTVT.